These 22 T cell receptor beta chains share one sample of origin, sequenced in a study of siplizumab effects on memory and regulatory T cells. The table came from immunoSEQ multiplex PCR; TCRdb's copy has only in-frame clones and leaves some out. Found here are 80,000 to 130,000 clones, about 91% of them singletons; the top ten hold about 0.7%. Material for sequencing was Tregs sorted from blood. The receptors stem from a human donor in good health.

The chain links TRBV10-3 to TRBJ2-2; 11 nucleotides agree with TRBD2. Germline loops: CDR1 ENHRY, CDR2 SYGVKD. Trimming removed 4 bases from V and 4 bases from J; junction bases left unmatched: 2. The CDR3 is 15 residues long. CDR3 amino acids: CAISATSGGTGELFF. In DNA, the CDR3 is TGTGCCATCAGTGCTACTAGCGGGGGCACCGGGGAGCTGTTTTTT.

This clone appeared once. V and J are TRBV5-1 and TRBJ2-7, with D uncertain. CDR1 is SGHRS, CDR2 YFSETQ, per germline. This CDR3 comprises 13 residues. Between the trimmed V and J ends, which lost 5 bases and 0 bases, there was a span of 9 bases. The CDR3 nucleotides are TGCGCCAGCAGGCAGGTTAGCTCCTACGAGCAGTACTTC. Translation gives CASRQVSSYEQYF. Full variable domain (rest looked up from reference TRBV5-1 and TRBJ2-7): KAGVTQTPRYLIKTRGQQVTLSCSPISGHRSVSWYQQTPGQGLQFLFEYFSETQRNKGNFPGRFSGRQFSNSRSEMNVSTLELGDSALYLCASRQVSSYEQYFGPGTRLTVT.

The chain has TRBV18 and TRBJ2-7, with 9 bases aligning to TRBD2. This CDR3 is built from 16 residues. J lost 7 bases, V lost 0 bases, and 10 bases had no gene match. CDR1 and CDR2 (germline): KGHSH, LQKENI. As DNA, the CDR3 is TGTGCCAGCTCACCACCGATTGCGGGAGGGCCAAGTGAGCAGTACTTC. Translating gives CASSPPIAGGPSEQYF. Full variable domain (missing parts from reference TRBV18 and TRBJ2-7): NAGVMQNPRHLVRRRGQEARLRCSPMKGHSHVYWYRQLPEEGLKFMVYLQKENIIDESGMPKERFSAEFPKEGPSILRIQQVVRGDSAAYFCASSPPIAGGPSEQYFGPGTRLTVT.

A single count supports this clone. The gene calls are TRBV20-1 and TRBJ2-3; D is unclear. Deletions cut 4 bases from V and 7 bases from J, with 9 bases between. The CDR3 sequence is 11 residues long. Germline V lookup: CDR1 DFQATT, CDR2 SNEGSKA (reference sequence). In DNA, the CDR3 is TGCAGTGCTACGGTCCACAATACGCAGTATTTT. Amino acid sequence: CSATVHNTQYF.

The J gene is TRBJ1-2, the V gene TRBV28; 8 bases line up with TRBD1. The germline V gene has CDR1 MDHEN and CDR2 SYDVKM. V lost 5 bases to trimming and J lost 5 bases; unmatched junction nucleotides: 7. The CDR3 length is 14 residues. The DNA for the CDR3 is TGTGCCAGCAGTGCTCAGGGGGCGTCGTATGGCTACACCTTC. As protein: CASSAQGASYGYTF.

The chain employs TRBV18 and TRBJ1-2; TRBD1 is a possible D gene (5 bases). Germline loops: CDR1 KGHSH, CDR2 LQKENI. Trimming removed 3 bases from V and 6 bases from J, with 11 bases in between. There are 13 residues in the CDR3. CDR3 protein: CASSPVQGHGYTF. CDR3 bases: TGTGCCAGCTCACCGGTCCAGGGTCATGGCTACACCTTC.

The CDR3 loop reads CASSLGRQREADTQYF. CDR3 DNA sequence: TGCGCCAGCAGCTTAGGGCGGCAGAGGGAGGCAGATACGCAGTATTTT. This sequence joins TRBV5-1 and TRBJ2-3; weak D call: TRBD2 (6 bases). Germline V lookup: CDR1 SGHRS, CDR2 YFSETQ. The CDR3 length is 16 residues. V was trimmed by 2 bases and J by 4 bases, leaving 17 bases between them. Full variable domain (rest looked up from reference TRBV5-1 and TRBJ2-3): KAGVTQTPRYLIKTRGQQVTLSCSPISGHRSVSWYQQTPGQGLQFLFEYFSETQRNKGNFPGRFSGRQFSNSRSEMNVSTLELGDSALYLCASSLGRQREADTQYFGPGTRLTVL.

The chain uses TRBV7-2 and TRBJ2-7, with TRBD2 matching over 7 bases. The CDR3 is 14 residues long. V shed 3 bases and J 3 bases; nucleotides not matched to a gene: 5. CDR1 and CDR2 from the germline V gene are SGHTA and FQGNSA. This CDR3 is CASSFSSGHYEQYF. CDR3 in DNA: TGTGCCAGCAGCTTTTCTAGCGGACACTACGAGCAGTACTTC.

The V gene is TRBV30, the J gene TRBJ2-3; D gene uncertain. The CDR3 is 11 amino acids. The V gene lost 0 bases and the J gene lost 3 bases, with 1 base spanning the gap. The germline gives CDR1 GTSNPN, CDR2 SVGIG (reference sequence). CDR3 region: CAWSVTDTQYF. CDR3 DNA: TGTGCCTGGAGTGTAACAGATACGCAGTATTTT.

This rearrangement joins TRBV20-1 to TRBJ1-1, with 7 bases aligning to TRBD1. Germline CDR1 is DFQATT and CDR2 is SNEGSKA (reference sequence). The CDR3 extends over 11 amino acids. The CDR3 here is CMIDRVPEAFF. CDR3 nucleotides: TGCATGATAGACAGGGTTCCTGAAGCTTTCTTT.

This chain uses TRBV4-2 with TRBJ2-7; 9 bases match TRBD2. The CDR3 has 18 residues. CDR1 LGHNA and CDR2 YNFKEQ come from the germline V gene. The trim removed 0 bases at V and 2 bases at J, leaving 11 bases unmatched. The CDR3 DNA reads TGTGCCAGCAGCCAAGATTACAGGCTAGCGGGGATTACCTACGAGCAGTACTTC. Encoded protein: CASSQDYRLAGITYEQYF.

V is TRBV29-1 and J is TRBJ1-5; tentatively, D is TRBD1 (5 bases). Germline V gene sequence: CDR1 SQVTM, CDR2 ANQGSEA. This CDR3 has 12 amino acids. V lost 8 bases, J lost 3 bases, and 11 bases lay in between. CDR3 in amino acids: CSTRGDNQPQHF. The CDR3 coding sequence is TGCAGCACTAGGGGTGACAATCAGCCCCAGCATTTT.

This clone is a singleton in its sample. The chain recombines TRBV7-9 with TRBJ2-1; 7 nucleotides align to TRBD1. Germline CDR1 is SEHNR and CDR2 is FQNEAQ (reference sequence). V lost 4 bases to trimming and J lost 0 bases; unmatched junction nucleotides: 9. The CDR3 spans 17 residues. DNA of the CDR3: TGTGCCAGCAGCTCACGACAGGGATTATCCTCCTACAATGAGCAGTTCTTC. Translation gives CASSSRQGLSSYNEQFF.

V and J are TRBV5-6 and TRBJ2-7, with D hard to call. CDR3 size: 14 residues. V lost 4 bases, J lost 0 bases, and 11 bases lay in between. In germline, CDR1 is SGHDT, CDR2 YYEEEE. The CDR3 sequence is CASSNLAGSYEQYF. DNA for the CDR3: TGTGCCAGCAGCAACCTGGCAGGCTCCTACGAGCAGTACTTC.

The V and J genes are TRBV19 and TRBJ1-2; 8 nucleotides line up with TRBD1. Germline V lookup: CDR1 LNHDA, CDR2 SQIVND (reference sequence). CDR3 length equals 17 residues. The V and J ends lost 3 bases and 4 bases, in that order; junction bases with no gene match: 13. The CDR3 DNA reads as TGTGCCAGTAGTATGAGAACCCAGGGGGCTATTGGCTATGGCTACACCTTC. Translation gives CASSMRTQGAIGYGYTF.

The chain couples TRBV10-2 to TRBJ2-5; a possible D gene is TRBD2 (5 bases). The CDR3 sequence is 17 residues long. Germline loops: CDR1 WSHSY, CDR2 SAAADI. Trimming pared 5 bases from V and 2 bases from J, leaving 21 bases between. The CDR3 sequence: CASSKRRDTDLQETQYF. CDR3 nucleotide sequence: TGCGCCAGCAGTAAGCGCCGGGATACTGATCTTCAAGAGACCCAGTACTTC.

The chain has TRBV5-5 and TRBJ1-1; D is perhaps TRBD1 (5 bases). The CDR3 extends over 14 amino acids. Germline V gene data show CDR1 as SGHKS and CDR2 as YYEKEE (reference sequence). V was trimmed by 5 bases and J by 5 bases, leaving 16 bases between them. CDR3 nucleotide sequence: TGTGCCAGCAGAGAAGACGAGGGGAGAACTGAAGCTTTCTTT. This encodes CASREDEGRTEAFF.

J is TRBJ2-1 and V is TRBV6-6; D is undetermined. CDR3 length: 13 residues. V lost 2 bases and J 5 bases, leaving 7 bases between the germline ends. Looked up from germline, CDR1 is MNHNY and CDR2 is SVGAGI (reference sequence). CDR3 DNA sequence: TGTGCCAGCAGTTACCGCTCAGACAATGAGCAGTTCTTC. Translation: CASSYRSDNEQFF.

V is TRBV19 and J is TRBJ2-6; no definite D call. Trimming shortened V by 1 base and J by 0 bases, and 4 bases separated the two germline ends. CDR3 length: 15 amino acids. CDR1 is LNHDA, CDR2 SQIVND, per germline (reference sequence). CDR3 loop: CASSIGSSGANVLTF. The CDR3 bases are TGTGCCAGTAGTATAGGAAGCTCTGGGGCCAACGTCCTGACTTTC.

The V and J genes are TRBV6-5 and TRBJ1-6, with 7 bases lining up with TRBD1. CDR1 and CDR2 (germline): MNHEY, SVGAGI. J lost 7 bases, V lost 6 bases, and 6 bases had no gene match. CDR3 length equals 14 residues. The CDR3 sequence is CASSLTGWNSPLHF. CDR3 nucleotide sequence: TGTGCCAGCAGCCTGACAGGGTGGAATTCACCCCTCCACTTT.

The gene calls are TRBV6-1 and TRBJ2-1, with TRBD2 matching over 11 bases. V gave up 1 base and J gave up 12 bases; unmatched junction bases: 8. The germline CDR1 and CDR2 sequences are MNHNS and SASEGT. There are 15 residues in the CDR3. The CDR3 nucleotides are TGTGCCAGCAGTGAAGGGCCTAGCGGGAGGTTCCTGCAGTTCTTC. Protein: CASSEGPSGRFLQFF.

The gene calls are TRBV7-9 and TRBJ2-3; 8 nucleotides line up with TRBD2. The CDR3 runs to 16 residues. CDR1 SEHNR and CDR2 FQNEAQ come from the germline V gene (reference sequence). J lost 0 bases, V lost 3 bases, and 5 bases had no gene match. In nucleotides, the CDR3 is TGTGCCAGCAGCTTGCGTCTAGCGGGTAGCACAGATACGCAGTATTTT. Residues: CASSLRLAGSTDTQYF.